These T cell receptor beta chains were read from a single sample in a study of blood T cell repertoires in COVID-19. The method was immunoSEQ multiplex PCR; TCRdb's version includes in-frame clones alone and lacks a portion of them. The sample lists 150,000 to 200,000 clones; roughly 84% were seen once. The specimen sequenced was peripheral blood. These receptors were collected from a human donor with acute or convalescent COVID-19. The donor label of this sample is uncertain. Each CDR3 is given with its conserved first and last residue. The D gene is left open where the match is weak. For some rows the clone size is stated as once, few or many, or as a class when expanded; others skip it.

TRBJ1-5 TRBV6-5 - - TGTGCCAGCAGTTCCTCCGGCAGGTTCAATCAGCCCCAGCATTTT CASSSSGRFNQPQHF
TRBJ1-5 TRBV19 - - TGTGCCAGTACCCTAAGGGAGGGGACAAATCAGCCCCAGCATTTT CASTLREGTNQPQHF
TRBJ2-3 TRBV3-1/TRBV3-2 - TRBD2 TGTGCCAGCAGCCAACATACTAGCGGGGGCACAGATACGCAGTATTTT CASSQHTSGGTDTQYF
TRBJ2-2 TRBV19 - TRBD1 TGTGCCAGTAGTGGACAGGGGTACACCGGGGAGCTGTTTTTT CASSGQGYTGELFF
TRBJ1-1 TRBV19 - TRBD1 TGTGCCAGTAGTATGGACAGGTCGGTCGCTGAAGCTTTCTTT CASSMDRSVAEAFF
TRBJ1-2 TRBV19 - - TGTGCCAGTCGATACGGTATACCGGGCTATGGCTACACCTTC CASRYGIPGYGYTF
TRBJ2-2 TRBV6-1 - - TGTGCCAGCAGTGAAGGTATATCCGGGGAGCTGTTTTTT CASSEGISGELFF
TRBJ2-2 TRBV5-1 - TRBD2 TGCGCCAGCAGCGATGGACTAGCGGGGGGGAACACCGGGGAGCTGTTTTTT CASSDGLAGGNTGELFF
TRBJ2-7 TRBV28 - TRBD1 TGTGCCAGCAGAGGGACAGCTTCCTACGAGCAGTACTTC CASRGTASYEQYF
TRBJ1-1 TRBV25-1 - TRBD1 TGTGCCAGCAGTGGGTCCGACAGGGGGCGAACTGAAGCTTTCTTT CASSGSDRGRTEAFF
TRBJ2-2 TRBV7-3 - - TGTGCCAGCAGCTTAGGGGGCAAGGGCACCGGGGAGCTGTTTTTT CASSLGGKGTGELFF
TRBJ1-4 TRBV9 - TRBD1 TGTGCCAGCAGCGGCAGACAGGGGGCGCAGAATGAAAAACTGTTTTTT CASSGRQGAQNEKLFF
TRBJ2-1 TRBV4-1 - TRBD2 TGCGCCAGCAGCCAAGCTCTGGCTAGCGGGCCTAACAATGAGCAGTTCTTC CASSQALASGPNNEQFF
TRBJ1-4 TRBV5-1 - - TGCGCCAGCAGCGCGGGGGCAAAAGGTGAAAAACTGTTTTTT CASSAGAKGEKLFF
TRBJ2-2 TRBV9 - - TGTGCCAGCAGCCCCTCCGGGAGAAAAGCCGGGGAGCTGTTTTTT CASSPSGRKAGELFF
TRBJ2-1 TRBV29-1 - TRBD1 TGCAGCGCAACGGACAGGGGAGGCAATGAGCAGTTCTTC CSATDRGGNEQFF
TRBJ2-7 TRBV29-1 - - TGCAGCGTCCTGGACAGTTTTTACGAGCAGTACTTC CSVLDSFYEQYF
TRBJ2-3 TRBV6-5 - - TGTGCCCTTAAGTGGACAGACCTCACAGATACGCAGTATTTT CALKWTDLTDTQYF
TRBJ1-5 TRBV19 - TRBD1 TGTGCCAGTAGTATCCGACAGGGAAGCAATCAGCCCCAGCATTTT CASSIRQGSNQPQHF
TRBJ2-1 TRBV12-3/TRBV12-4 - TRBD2 TGTGCCAGCAGTTTGGGGGGGGATGAGCAGTTCTTC CASSLGGDEQFF
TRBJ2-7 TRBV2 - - TGTGCCAGCAGAGGGGCGGCCTACGAGCAGTACTTC CASRGAAYEQYF
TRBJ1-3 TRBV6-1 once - TGTGCCAGCAGTGAAGCCCCGGCAGGGTTCAACACCATATATTTT CASSEAPAGFNTIYF
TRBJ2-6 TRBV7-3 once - TGTGCCAGCAGCCCCTTTTCCTCGGGGGCCAACGTCCTGACTTTC CASSPFSSGANVLTF
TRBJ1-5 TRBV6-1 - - TGTGCCAGCAGTGAGAAGAATACCCGGAGTCAGCCCCAGCATTTT CASSEKNTRSQPQHF
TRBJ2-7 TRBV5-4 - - TGTGCCAGCAGCTTGTCCCGGGAGTGGGGGGAGCAGTACTTC CASSLSREWGEQYF
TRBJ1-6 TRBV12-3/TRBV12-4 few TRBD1 TGTGCCAGCAGTTGGGACAGTCATTCACCCCTCCACTTT CASSWDSHSPLHF
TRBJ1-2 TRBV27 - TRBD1 TGTGCCAGCAGTTTAAGAAGGGGGCCATACTATGGCTACACCTTC CASSLRRGPYYGYTF
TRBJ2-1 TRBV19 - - TGTGCCAGTAGTCCAAACCAACGACAGGTACTAAACAATGAGCAGTTCTTC CASSPNQRQVLNNEQFF
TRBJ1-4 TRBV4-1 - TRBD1 TGCGCCAGCAGCCGGATTTCCGGGACAGCTAATGAAAAACTGTTTTTT CASSRISGTANEKLFF
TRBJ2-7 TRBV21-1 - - TGTGCCAGCACCCTCCGGAGGGAAAGTACTCCTTACGAGCAGTACTTC CASTLRRESTPYEQYF
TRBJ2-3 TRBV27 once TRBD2 TGTGCCAGCAGTGTTAGCGGGGGACCCGACACAGATACGCAGTATTTT CASSVSGGPDTDTQYF
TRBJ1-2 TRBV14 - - TGTGCCAGCAGCCAACTAACAGGGTTCGGCTACACCTTC CASSQLTGFGYTF
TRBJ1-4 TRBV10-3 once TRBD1 TGTGCCATCAGTTCAGGGGGAACTAATGAAAAACTGTTTTTT CAISSGGTNEKLFF
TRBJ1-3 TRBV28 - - TGTGCCAGCAGTGTCCTAAATCAAGTCACCATATATTTT CASSVLNQVTIYF
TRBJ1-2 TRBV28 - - TGTGCCAGCAGGGCCCGGGCGGGTAACTATGGCTACACCTTC CASRARAGNYGYTF
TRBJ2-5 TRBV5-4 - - TGTGCCAGCAGCAAACTAGCTGGCGAGACCCAGTACTTC CASSKLAGETQYF
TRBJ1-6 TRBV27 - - TGTGCCAGCAGGGCCGCAGGAAGCTCCTATAATTCACCCCTCCACTTT CASRAAGSSYNSPLHF
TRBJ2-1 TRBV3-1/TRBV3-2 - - TGTGCCAGCAGCCCGAGTGGGACTCAAACTCCCGTGCGGCAGTTCTTC CASSPSGTQTPVRQFF
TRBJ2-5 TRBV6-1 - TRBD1 TGTGCCAGCAGTGTCGGACAGGGTCCCGGGGGCTATCGGTGGGAGACCCAGTACTTC CASSVGQGPGGYRWETQYF
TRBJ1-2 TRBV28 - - TGTGCCAGCAGTTTACTCGGGATTGACTATGGCTACACCTTC CASSLLGIDYGYTF
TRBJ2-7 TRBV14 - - TGTGCCAGCAGCCTTAACACTAGGGGGTACTACGAGCAGTACTTC CASSLNTRGYYEQYF
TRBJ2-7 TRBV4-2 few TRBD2 TGTGCCAGCAGCCAGACTAGCGGGCGGGACGAGCAGTACTTC CASSQTSGRDEQYF
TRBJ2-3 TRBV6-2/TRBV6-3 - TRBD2 TGTGCCAGCAGTTACTCCGGAGCGGGAGGGGTCACAGATACGCAGTATTTT CASSYSGAGGVTDTQYF
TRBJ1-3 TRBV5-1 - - TGCGCCAGCAGCAGAGGACAGACCCGTGAGGGCATATATTTT CASSRGQTREGIYF